One and the same sample provided the 21 T cell receptor beta chains below, sequenced in a study of human T cells and chemical hapten exposure. Time point reported: pre-sensitization, week 0. Treatment specified: therapeutic diphenylcyclopropenone sensitization with weekly scalp DPC. MiXCR, applied by TCRdb to the RACE reads, yields one record per CDR3 protein. The data contain tens of thousands of distinct CDR3 sequences, more than 9% of them singletons. The specimen was whole blood, collected in connection with sensitization to the hapten diphenylcyclopropenone (DPC). These receptors were collected from a man between 25 and 39 years old with alopecia areata. Some clones in this sample may be carry-over from other donors' samples.

The table lists this clonotype with many counts. V is TRBV7-6 and J is TRBJ2-5; D not resolved. With 2 bases removed from V and 7 bases from J, the gap between germline ends came to 11 bases. The CDR3 is 13 amino acids. CDR1 is SGHVS and CDR2 is FNYEAQ in the germline V gene. Here the CDR3 DNA reads TGTGCCAGCAGCTTAATGCTGGGCCCGACCCAGTACTTC. It translates to CASSLMLGPTQYF. The whole variable domain, filled in from reference TRBV7-6 and TRBJ2-5, reads GAGVSQSPRYKVTKRGQDVALRCDPISGHVSLYWYRQALGQGPEFLTYFNYEAQQDKSGLPNDRFSAERPEGSISTLTIQRTEQRDSAMYRCASSLMLGPTQYFGPGTRLLVL.

The table lists this clonotype with a few counts. The rearrangement uses TRBV4-1 and TRBJ2-5; maybe TRBD1 (6 bases). The CDR3 is 13 amino acids. CDR1 and CDR2 (germline): MGHRA, YSYEKL. V was cut by 4 bases and J by 2 bases, with 8 bases left in between. The CDR3, as DNA: TGCGCCAGCAGCCGGACAGTACAAGAGACCCAGTACTTC. This translates into CASSRTVQETQYF.

This clonotype was recorded a few times. CDR3 loop: CSVENEETQYF. For the CDR3, the DNA is TGCAGCGTTGAAAACGAAGAGACCCAGTACTTC. The chain carries TRBV29-1 and TRBJ2-5; D uncertain. CDR1 and CDR2 (germline): SQVTM, ANQGSEA. Between the trimmed V and J ends, which lost 2 bases and 3 bases, there was a span of 4 bases. The CDR3 is 11 amino acids.

This clonotype was counted ten times or more. The CDR3 DNA sequence: TGCAGTGCCAGCGGCAAGAGCGGGAGGGAAGAGACCCAGTACTTC. It is translated as CSASGKSGREETQYF. The chain recombines TRBV20-1 with TRBJ2-5; 10 nucleotides match TRBD2. J lost 3 bases, V lost 6 bases, and 10 bases had no gene match. CDR1 is DFQATT, CDR2 SNEGSKA, per germline (reference sequence). The CDR3 runs 15 residues.

This clonotype was observed at least ten times. This chain uses TRBV24-1 with TRBJ2-5, with 8 bases that match TRBD2. CDR1 KGHDR and CDR2 SFDVKD come from the germline V gene. This CDR3 has 18 amino acids. V shed 5 bases and J 2 bases; nucleotides not matched to a gene: 15. The CDR3 coding sequence is TGTGCCACCAGTGGGACGTCGGGACTAGGAGTACGACAAGAGACCCAGTACTTC. This translates into CATSGTSGLGVRQETQYF.

The chain carries TRBV5-4 and TRBJ2-7; D is possibly TRBD2 (6 bases). The CDR3 runs 15 residues. CDR1 is SGHNT, CDR2 YYREEE, per germline (reference sequence). V lost 4 bases and J 7 bases, leaving 21 bases between the germline ends. The CDR3 bases are TGTGCCAGCAGCGGGAGGACTACCCAAAGGGAAGAGCAGTACTTC. Translated, it gives CASSGRTTQREEQYF.

This clonotype came up a few times. This chain uses TRBV6-2 or TRBV6-3 with TRBJ2-2, with 8 bases lining up with TRBD1. This CDR3 has 14 residues. V lost 10 bases and J lost 0; bases outside the gene matches: 4. The V gene's germline CDR1 is MNHEY and CDR2 SVGEGT. CDR3 loop: CATGQGANTGELFF. The CDR3 bases are TGTGCCACCGGACAGGGTGCGAACACCGGGGAGCTGTTTTTT.

As DNA, the CDR3 is TGCAGTGCATTACAGGGGAACCCAATTCAGCCCCAGCATTTT. Translation: CSALQGNPIQPQHF. V is TRBV20-1 and J is TRBJ1-5, with 7 positions matching TRBD1. The germline CDR1 and CDR2 sequences are DFQATT and SNEGSKA (reference sequence). The length of the CDR3 is 14 residues. Trimming at V came to 6 bases and at J to 6 bases, leaving 11 bases not matched to a gene.

This chain connects TRBV5-6 to TRBJ2-6, with 8 bases fitting TRBD1. CDR3 length: 19 amino acids. CDR1 and CDR2 (germline): SGHDT, YYEEEE. J was trimmed by 0 bases and V by 4 bases; bases with no gene match: 12. The CDR3 region has the DNA TGTGCCAGCAGCGGGGACAGGAAGGGGGTTCGCTCTGGGGCCAACGTCCTGACTTTC. Protein product: CASSGDRKGVRSGANVLTF.

The sample holds a few counts of this clonotype. This chain links TRBV18 with TRBJ2-3; D assignment may be TRBD1 or TRBD2 (5 bases each). The V and J ends lost 3 bases and 0 bases respectively, with 13 bases between them. Germline CDR1 reads KGHSH; CDR2 reads LQKENI. The CDR3 consists of 16 residues. The DNA for the CDR3 is TGTGCCAGCTCACCCGTCTGGGGCGGGAGCACAGATACGCAGTATTTT. Translated, it gives CASSPVWGGSTDTQYF. The whole variable domain, remainder taken from reference TRBV18 and TRBJ2-3, is NAGVMQNPRHLVRRRGQEARLRCSPMKGHSHVYWYRQLPEEGLKFMVYLQKENIIDESGMPKERFSAEFPKEGPSILRIQQVVRGDSAAYFCASSPVWGGSTDTQYFGPGTRLTVL.

This clonotype has ten or more counts. The chain recombines TRBV7-2 with TRBJ2-6; D remains ambiguous. CDR1 is SGHTA, CDR2 FQGNSA, per germline. V was shortened by 0 bases and J by 2 bases, with 11 bases between the two germline ends. This CDR3 spans 17 amino acids. CDR3 loop: CASSLAPIFTGANVLTF. Here the CDR3 DNA reads TGTGCCAGCAGCTTAGCCCCCATATTCACTGGGGCCAACGTCCTGACTTTC. The variable domain in full, with the rest retrieved from reference TRBV7-2 and TRBJ2-6, is GAGVSQSPSNKVTEKGKDVELRCDPISGHTALYWYRQSLGQGLEFLIYFQGNSAPDKSGLPSDRFSAERTGGSVSTLTIQRTQQEDSAVYLCASSLAPIFTGANVLTFGAGSRLTVL.

This clonotype was counted a few times. The chain recombines TRBV4-2 with TRBJ1-4; weak D call: TRBD1 (6 bases). V was cut by 0 bases and J by 14 bases, with 13 bases left in between. CDR1 is LGHNA, CDR2 YNFKEQ, per germline. This CDR3 is 13 amino acids long. CDR3 region: CASSQDGQGRLFF. The CDR3 bases are TGTGCCAGCAGCCAAGATGGGCAGGGGAGGCTGTTTTTT.

The table lists this clonotype with many counts. This sequence joins TRBV7-8 and TRBJ1-1; D is unclear. Trimming cost V 1 base and J 5 bases, with 17 bases left between them. The CDR3 sequence is 16 residues long. The germline gives CDR1 SGHVS, CDR2 FQNEAQ. The CDR3 bases are TGTGCCAGCAGCTTAGATCGCGGGAATCTGGGAACTGAAGCTTTCTTT. This encodes CASSLDRGNLGTEAFF.

Points on this clonotype: This may be a read error, as it is one base from a much larger clone. The V call is TRBV5-1, the J call TRBJ2-1; D unclear. Trimming cost V 1 base and J 6 bases, with 2 bases left between them. The CDR3 length is 11 residues. Germline V gene sequence: CDR1 SGHRS, CDR2 YFSETQ. The CDR3 sequence: CASSLINEQFF. Here the CDR3 DNA reads TGCGCCAGCAGCTTGATCAATGAGCAGTTCTTC.

The chain carries TRBV10-2 and TRBJ2-3, with 7 bases lining up with TRBD2. V shed 2 bases, J shed 9 bases, and the junction held 8 bases outside the gene matches. Germline CDR1 WSHSY, CDR2 SAAADI. The CDR3 is made up of 14 amino acids. The CDR3 DNA reads TGCGCCAGCAGTGAGCCGGGGGGTCCTAAAACGCAGTATTTT. Its protein product is CASSEPGGPKTQYF.

This clonotype has more than one count but fewer than ten. This chain uses TRBV20-1 with TRBJ2-1, with 12 bases that match TRBD2. The J segment lost 7 bases and the V segment lost 3 bases, leaving 4 bases of the junction unmatched. Germline V gene lookup returns CDR1 DFQATT and CDR2 SNEGSKA (reference sequence). This CDR3 contains 14 residues. CDR3 residues: CSARETSGRNEQFF. As DNA, the CDR3 is TGCAGTGCTAGGGAGACTAGCGGGAGAAATGAGCAGTTCTTC.

The chain joins TRBV20-1 to TRBJ1-4; no clear D gene. Trimming took off 3 bases at V and 3 bases at J, with 8 bases between the two ends. The CDR3 has 13 amino acids. In germline, CDR1 is DFQATT, CDR2 SNEGSKA (reference sequence). DNA of the CDR3: TGCAGTGCTAGTGATCAAGCTAATGAAAAACTGTTTTTT. It codes for CSASDQANEKLFF.

Note on this clonotype: This may stem from a read error, because a much larger clone lies one nucleotide away. This sequence joins TRBV18 and TRBJ2-5; D not resolved. CDR3 size: 14 residues. CDR1 is KGHSH and CDR2 is LQKENI in the germline V gene. The CDR3 reads CASSPGRWEETLYF. CDR3 nucleotide sequence: TGTGCCAGCTCACCCGGTCGGTGGGAAGAGACCCTGTACTTC. The variable domain in full, completed from reference TRBV18 and TRBJ2-5, reads NAGVMQNPRHLVRRRGQEARLRCSPMKGHSHVYWYRQLPEEGLKFMVYLQKENIIDESGMPKERFSAEFPKEGPSILRIQQVVRGDSAAYFCASSPGRWEETLYFGPGTRLLVL.

A few counts support this clonotype. This rearrangement joins TRBV6-6 to TRBJ2-1; D perhaps matches TRBD1 (6 bases). CDR1 MNHNY and CDR2 SVGAGI come from the germline V gene (reference sequence). V gave up 4 bases and J gave up 0 bases, with 10 bases separating them. This CDR3 region has 15 residues. The CDR3: CASSSRGLSYNEQFF. The CDR3 bases are TGTGCCAGCAGTTCCAGGGGCCTCTCCTACAATGAGCAGTTCTTC.

This clonotype has at least ten counts. The chain carries TRBV7-2 and TRBJ2-3; TRBD2 aligns across 8 bases. This CDR3 has 15 amino acids. In germline, CDR1 is SGHTA, CDR2 FQGNSA. V dropped 6 bases and J dropped 4; count of bases not matched to a gene: 9. The chain's CDR3 is CASRPSGRAPDTQYF. The CDR3 nucleotides read TGTGCCAGCAGGCCTAGCGGGCGGGCCCCAGATACGCAGTATTTT. Supplemented by reference TRBV7-2 and TRBJ2-3, the full variable domain reads GAGVSQSPSNKVTEKGKDVELRCDPISGHTALYWYRQSLGQGLEFLIYFQGNSAPDKSGLPSDRFSAERTGGSVSTLTIQRTQQEDSAVYLCASRPSGRAPDTQYFGPGTRLTVL.

This clonotype showed up many times. This chain links TRBV3-1 with TRBJ1-1, with 9 bases aligning to TRBD1. The CDR3 covers 15 residues. Germline CDR1 and CDR2: LGHDT and YNNKEL (reference sequence). The trim removed 4 bases at V and 2 bases at J, leaving 5 bases unmatched. CDR3 DNA sequence: TGTGCCAGCAGCCGGATGGGACAGGGAAACACTGAAGCTTTCTTT. This gives the protein CASSRMGQGNTEAFF.